Listed below are T cell receptor beta chains from one sample, sequenced in a study of human T cells and chemical hapten exposure. TCRdb passed the RACE reads through MiXCR, listing each CDR3 protein once. Found here are 150,000 to 200,000 distinct CDR3 sequences, approximately 20% of them singletons; the top ten hold under 7.5%. The sequences come from whole blood, collected in connection with sensitization to the hapten diphenylcyclopropenone (DPC). These receptors were obtained from a woman in her forties or fifties with alopecia areata. Some clones in this sample may be carry-over from other donors' samples. CDR3s include the opening cysteine and the closing phenylalanine or tryptophan. The D gene is left open where the match is weak. Expanded clones are given a class, and other clones once, few, many or no size at all.

cdr3_length j_call clone_size d_call v_call cdr3_aa cdr3_nt
15 TRBJ1-3 many . TRBV12-3/TRBV12-4 CASSLIGRSGNTIYF TGTGCCAGCAGTTTAATTGGGCGCTCTGGAAACACCATATATTTT
16 TRBJ2-1 few . TRBV5-1 CASSLIGAEAYNEQFF TGCGCCAGCAGCTTGATTGGTGCAGAAGCCTACAATGAGCAGTTCTTC
14 TRBJ2-2 few TRBD2 TRBV6-5 CASRREGRPGELFF TGTGCCAGCAGGAGGGAGGGCCGCCCCGGGGAGCTGTTTTTT
15 TRBJ2-1 few . TRBV12-3/TRBV12-4 CASSPTVYRYNEQFF TGTGCCAGCAGCCCTACGGTTTACAGGTACAATGAGCAGTTCTTC
14 TRBJ2-5 once TRBD1 TRBV11-1 CASTVRQGGATQYF TGTGCCAGCACCGTAAGACAGGGGGGCGCGACCCAGTACTTC
15 TRBJ2-1 few TRBD2 TRBV5-1 CASSGSGSSYNEQFF TGCGCCAGCAGCGGTAGCGGGAGCTCCTACAATGAGCAGTTCTTC
12 TRBJ1-5 . TRBD1 TRBV20-1 CSASRGDQPQHF TGCAGTGCTAGCAGGGGGGATCAGCCCCAGCATTTT
11 TRBJ2-4 . . TRBV2 CASSEAKYWDF TGTGCCAGCAGTGAAGCAAAATACTGGGACTTC
11 TRBJ2-7 . . TRBV11-2 CASSDFYEQYF TGTGCCAGCAGCGATTTCTACGAGCAGTACTTC
15 TRBJ1-1 . . TRBV2 CASSEQSGAGTEAFF TGTGCCAGCAGTGAACAGTCGGGGGCGGGTACTGAAGCTTTCTTT
13 TRBJ2-7 once TRBD2 TRBV20-1 CSASQAGGLRQYF TGCAGTGCTAGTCAAGCGGGAGGCCTTCGGCAGTACTTC
15 TRBJ2-7 . . TRBV5-1 CASSLANTQGYEQYF TGCGCCAGCAGCTTGGCTAATACACAGGGTTACGAGCAGTACTTC
14 TRBJ2-7 few . TRBV7-6 CASSLVDSTNEQYF TGTGCCAGCAGCTTAGTGGACAGCACAAACGAGCAGTACTTC
12 TRBJ1-2 few . TRBV20-1 CSAQDTNYGYTF TGCAGTGCCCAGGACACTAACTATGGCTACACCTTC
15 TRBJ2-5 few TRBD1 TRBV9 CASSVVPGQGETQYF TGTGCCAGCAGCGTAGTGCCGGGACAGGGAGAGACCCAGTACTTC
14 TRBJ2-1 few TRBD2 TRBV27 CASRSGDSYNEQFF TGTGCCAGCAGAAGCGGGGACTCCTACAATGAGCAGTTCTTC
15 TRBJ1-1 . . TRBV5-1 CASSLTPGGYTEAFF TGCGCCAGCAGCTTGACCCCCGGGGGGTACACTGAAGCTTTCTTT